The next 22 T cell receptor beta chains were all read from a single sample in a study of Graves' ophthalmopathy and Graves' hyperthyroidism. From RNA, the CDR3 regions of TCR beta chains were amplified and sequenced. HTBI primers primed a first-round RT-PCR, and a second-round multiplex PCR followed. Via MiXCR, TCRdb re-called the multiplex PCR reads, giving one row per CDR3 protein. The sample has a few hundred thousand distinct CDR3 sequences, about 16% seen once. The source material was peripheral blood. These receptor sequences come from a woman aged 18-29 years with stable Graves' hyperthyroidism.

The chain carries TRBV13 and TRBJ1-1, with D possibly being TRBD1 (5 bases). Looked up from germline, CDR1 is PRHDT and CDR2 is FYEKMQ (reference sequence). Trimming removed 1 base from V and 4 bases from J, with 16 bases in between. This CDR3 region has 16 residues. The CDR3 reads CASSLVWDNQGTEAFF. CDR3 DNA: TGTGCCAGCAGCTTAGTATGGGATAATCAGGGCACTGAAGCTTTCTTT.

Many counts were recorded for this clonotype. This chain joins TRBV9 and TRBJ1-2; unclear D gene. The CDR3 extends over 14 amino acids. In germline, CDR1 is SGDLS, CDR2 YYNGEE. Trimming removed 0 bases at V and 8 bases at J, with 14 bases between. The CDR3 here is CASSVGTADGGYTF. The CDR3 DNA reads TGTGCCAGCAGCGTAGGTACAGCGGACGGAGGCTACACCTTC.

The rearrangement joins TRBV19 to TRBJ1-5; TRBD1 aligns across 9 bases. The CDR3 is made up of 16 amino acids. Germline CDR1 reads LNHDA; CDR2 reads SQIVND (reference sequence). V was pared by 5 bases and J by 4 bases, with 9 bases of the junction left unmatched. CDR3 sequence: CASSLVPGTGNQPQHF. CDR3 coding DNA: TGTGCCAGTAGTCTGGTCCCCGGGACAGGGAATCAGCCCCAGCATTTT. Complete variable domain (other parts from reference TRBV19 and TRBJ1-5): DGGITQSPKYLFRKEGQNVTLSCEQNLNHDAMYWYRQDPGQGLRLIYYSQIVNDFQKGDIAEGYSVSREKKESFPLTVTSAQKNPTAFYLCASSLVPGTGNQPQHFGDGTRLSIL.

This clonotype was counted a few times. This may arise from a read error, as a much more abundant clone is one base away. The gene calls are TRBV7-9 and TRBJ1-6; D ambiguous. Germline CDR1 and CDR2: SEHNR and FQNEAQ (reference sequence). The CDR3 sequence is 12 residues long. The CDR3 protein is CASGSEVSHLHF. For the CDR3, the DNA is TGTGCCAGCGGAAGCGAGGTGTCACACCTCCACTTT.

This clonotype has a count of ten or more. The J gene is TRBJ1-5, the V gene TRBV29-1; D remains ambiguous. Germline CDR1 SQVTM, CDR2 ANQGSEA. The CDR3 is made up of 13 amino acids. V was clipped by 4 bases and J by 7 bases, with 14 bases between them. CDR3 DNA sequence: TGCAGCGTTGCAGGCCAGCCGGGACAGCCCCAGCATTTT. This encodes CSVAGQPGQPQHF.

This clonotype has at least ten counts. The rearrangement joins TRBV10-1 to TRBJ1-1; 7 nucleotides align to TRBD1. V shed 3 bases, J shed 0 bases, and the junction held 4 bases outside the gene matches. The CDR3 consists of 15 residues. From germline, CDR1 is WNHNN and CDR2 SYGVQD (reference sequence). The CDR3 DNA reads TGCGCCAGCAGTGAAATTAGGGGGCTGAACACTGAAGCTTTCTTT. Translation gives CASSEIRGLNTEAFF.

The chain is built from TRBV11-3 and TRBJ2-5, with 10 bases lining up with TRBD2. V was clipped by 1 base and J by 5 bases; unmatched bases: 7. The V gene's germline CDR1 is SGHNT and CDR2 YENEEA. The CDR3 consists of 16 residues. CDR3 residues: CASSLASGGDKETQYF. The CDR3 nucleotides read TGTGCCAGCAGCTTAGCTAGCGGGGGCGACAAGGAGACCCAGTACTTC.

DNA of the CDR3: TGTGCCAGCAGCTCCCCGCCGGGGTGGAGCAGCTATACGCAGTATTTT. Translated, it gives CASSSPPGWSSYTQYF. This chain links TRBV11-2 with TRBJ2-3; D may be TRBD2 (5 bases). There are 16 residues in the CDR3. Trimming cost V 4 bases and J 7 bases, with 21 bases left between them. Germline values: CDR1 SGHAT, CDR2 FQNNGV.

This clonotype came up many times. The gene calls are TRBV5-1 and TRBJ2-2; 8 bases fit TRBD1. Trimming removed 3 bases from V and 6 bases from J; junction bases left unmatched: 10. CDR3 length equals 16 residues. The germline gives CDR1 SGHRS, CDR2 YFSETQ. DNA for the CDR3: TGCGCCAGCAGCTCCCAAACCCGACAGGGGTCCGGGGAGCTGTTTTTT. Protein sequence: CASSSQTRQGSGELFF.

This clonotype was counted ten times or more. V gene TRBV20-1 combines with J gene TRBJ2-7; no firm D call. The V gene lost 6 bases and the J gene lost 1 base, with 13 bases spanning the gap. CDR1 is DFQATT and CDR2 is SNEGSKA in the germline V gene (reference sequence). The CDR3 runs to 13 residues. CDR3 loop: CSATPDASYEQYF. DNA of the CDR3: TGCAGTGCAACCCCCGACGCATCCTACGAGCAGTACTTC.

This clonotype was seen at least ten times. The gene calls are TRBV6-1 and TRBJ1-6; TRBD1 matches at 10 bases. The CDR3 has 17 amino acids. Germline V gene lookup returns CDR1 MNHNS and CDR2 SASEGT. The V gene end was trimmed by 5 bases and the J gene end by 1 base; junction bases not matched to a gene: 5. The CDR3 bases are TGTGCCAGCAGTCCGGGACAGGGGAGGTCCTATAATTCACCCCTCCACTTT. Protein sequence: CASSPGQGRSYNSPLHF.

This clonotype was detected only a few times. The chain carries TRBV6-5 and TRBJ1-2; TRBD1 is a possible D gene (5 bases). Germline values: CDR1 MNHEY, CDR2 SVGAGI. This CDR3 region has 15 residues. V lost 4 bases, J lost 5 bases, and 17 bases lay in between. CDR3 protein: CASSSPRGRGYGYTF. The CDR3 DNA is TGTGCCAGCAGTTCCCCAAGAGGGAGGGGATATGGCTACACCTTC.

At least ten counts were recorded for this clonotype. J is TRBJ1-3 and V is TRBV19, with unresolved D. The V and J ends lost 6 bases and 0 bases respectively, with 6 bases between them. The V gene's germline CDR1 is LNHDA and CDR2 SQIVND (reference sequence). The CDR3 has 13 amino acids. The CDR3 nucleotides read TGTGCCAGTAGAACAAACTCTGGAAACACCATATATTTT. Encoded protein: CASRTNSGNTIYF. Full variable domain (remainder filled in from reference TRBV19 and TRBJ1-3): DGGITQSPKYLFRKEGQNVTLSCEQNLNHDAMYWYRQDPGQGLRLIYYSQIVNDFQKGDIAEGYSVSREKKESFPLTVTSAQKNPTAFYLCASRTNSGNTIYFGEGSWLTVV.

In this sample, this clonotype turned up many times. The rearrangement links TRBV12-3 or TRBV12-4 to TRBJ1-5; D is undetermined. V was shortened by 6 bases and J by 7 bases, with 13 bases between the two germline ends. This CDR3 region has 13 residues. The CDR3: CASSQQEFQPQHF. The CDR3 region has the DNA TGTGCCAGCAGCCAACAAGAGTTCCAGCCCCAGCATTTT.

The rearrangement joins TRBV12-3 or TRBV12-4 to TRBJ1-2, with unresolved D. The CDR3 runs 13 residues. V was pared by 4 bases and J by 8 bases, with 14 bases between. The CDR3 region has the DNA TGTGCCAGCAGTTCCCGCGCAGACAAGGGCTACACCTTC. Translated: CASSSRADKGYTF.

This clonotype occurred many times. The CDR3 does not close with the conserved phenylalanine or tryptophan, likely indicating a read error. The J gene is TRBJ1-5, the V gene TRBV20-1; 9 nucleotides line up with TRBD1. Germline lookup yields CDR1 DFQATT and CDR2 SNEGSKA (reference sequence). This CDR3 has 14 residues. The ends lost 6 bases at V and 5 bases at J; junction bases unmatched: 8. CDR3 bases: TGCAGTGCGTTGGGACAGGGAGGGGATCAGCCCCAGCATTGT. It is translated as CSALGQGGDQPQHC.

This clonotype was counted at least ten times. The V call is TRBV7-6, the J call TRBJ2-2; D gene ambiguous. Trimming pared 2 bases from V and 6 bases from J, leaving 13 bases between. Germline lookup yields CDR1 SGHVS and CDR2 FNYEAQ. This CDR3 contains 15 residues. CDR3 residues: CASSLPWMGSGELFF. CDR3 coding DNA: TGTGCCAGCAGCTTACCTTGGATGGGCTCCGGGGAGCTGTTTTTT.

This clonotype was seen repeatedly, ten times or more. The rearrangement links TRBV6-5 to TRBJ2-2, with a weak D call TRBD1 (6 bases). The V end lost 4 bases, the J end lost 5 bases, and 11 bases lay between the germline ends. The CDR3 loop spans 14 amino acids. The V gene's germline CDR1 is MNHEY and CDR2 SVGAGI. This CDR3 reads CASSFPTGTGELFF. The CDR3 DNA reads TGTGCCAGCAGTTTTCCTACAGGGACCGGGGAGCTGTTTTTT.

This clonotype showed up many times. In DNA form, the CDR3 reads TGTGCCAGCAGTTTCTCTTTAGGACAGAACACTGAAGCTTTCTTT. It is translated as CASSFSLGQNTEAFF. The chain is built from TRBV6-5 and TRBJ1-1; D might be TRBD1 (5 bases). The germline CDR1 and CDR2 sequences are MNHEY and SVGAGI. CDR3 size: 15 residues. V was pared by 4 bases and J by 1 base, with 13 bases between.

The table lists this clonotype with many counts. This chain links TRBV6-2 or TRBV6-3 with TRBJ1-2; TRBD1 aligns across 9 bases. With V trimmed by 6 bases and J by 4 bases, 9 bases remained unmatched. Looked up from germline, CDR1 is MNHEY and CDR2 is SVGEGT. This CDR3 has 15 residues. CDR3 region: CASRTRDRDTYGYTF. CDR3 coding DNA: TGTGCCAGCAGAACCCGGGACAGGGATACCTATGGCTACACCTTC.

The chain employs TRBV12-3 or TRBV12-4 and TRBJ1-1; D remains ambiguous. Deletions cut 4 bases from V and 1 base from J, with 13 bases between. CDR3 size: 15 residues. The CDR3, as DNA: TGTGCCAGCAGTTCCTCCATGCGAACGAACACTGAAGCTTTCTTT. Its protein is CASSSSMRTNTEAFF.

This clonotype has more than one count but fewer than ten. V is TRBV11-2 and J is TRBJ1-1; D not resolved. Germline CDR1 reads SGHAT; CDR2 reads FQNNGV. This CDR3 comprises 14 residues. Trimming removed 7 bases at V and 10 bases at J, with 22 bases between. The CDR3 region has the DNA TGTGCCAGCACCTCGGGCCCCCTAGCTCCACTAGCTTTCTTT. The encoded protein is CASTSGPLAPLAFF.